The next 10 T cell receptor beta chains were all read from a single sample in a study of read filtering for tumor transcriptome and immune sequencing. From roughly 390 ng of RNA, a library with molecular barcoded alpha/delta and beta/gamma adaptors was made. TCRdb recomputed calls from the reads with MiXCR, one row per CDR3 protein. This sample yields about 40,000 distinct CDR3 sequences, of which 10% to 15% are seen a single time; around 34% belongs to the top ten. Sequenced sample: a population of CD138-negative cells sorted from bone marrow. The receptors shown here come from a donor at least 40 years old with multiple myeloma.

In this sample, this clonotype turned up many times. This chain uses TRBV5-1 with TRBJ2-7, with 7 bases identical to TRBD1. CDR3 length: 14 amino acids. Per the germline V gene, CDR1 is SGHRS and CDR2 is YFSETQ. After removal of 2 bases from V and 2 bases from J, the junction contained 4 bases not matched to a gene. Here the CDR3 DNA reads TGCGCCAGCAGCTTCGGGACAGTCACCTACGAGCAGTACTTC. It translates to CASSFGTVTYEQYF.

The V call is TRBV18, the J call TRBJ2-2; D is perhaps TRBD1 (6 bases). The length of the CDR3 is 15 residues. V lost 2 bases and J lost 3, with 10 bases in between. CDR1 KGHSH and CDR2 LQKENI come from the germline V gene. In DNA form, the CDR3 reads TGTGCCAGCTCACCAAACAGGGTTGACACCGGGGAGCTGTTTTTT. It specifies CASSPNRVDTGELFF.

This clonotype was seen repeatedly, ten times or more. The chain employs TRBV6-5 and TRBJ1-1; D is possibly TRBD1 (6 bases). Germline V gene data show CDR1 as MNHEY and CDR2 as SVGAGI. The CDR3 is 14 residues long. V shed 6 bases and J shed 1 base, with 12 bases lying between them. In nucleotides, the CDR3 is TGTGCCAGCAGCGCCAGGGGACCGAACACTGAAGCTTTCTTT. Translating gives CASSARGPNTEAFF.

A few counts support this clonotype. The rearrangement uses TRBV27 and TRBJ1-3; no clear D. The CDR3 is 16 amino acids. Per the germline V gene, CDR1 is MNHEY and CDR2 is SMNVEV (reference sequence). The V and J ends lost 9 bases and 0 bases respectively, with 18 bases between them. The CDR3 protein is CARDDGSLSSGNTIYF. The CDR3 region has the DNA TGTGCCAGAGACGACGGATCCCTGAGCTCTGGAAACACCATATATTTT.

This clonotype was recorded at least ten times. The V call is TRBV18, the J call TRBJ2-1, with D possibly being TRBD2 (5 bases). V shed 0 bases and J shed 3 bases, with 9 bases lying between them. CDR3 length equals 15 residues. Germline-derived CDR1 and CDR2 are KGHSH and LQKENI. The CDR3 coding sequence is TGTGCCAGCTCACCACCCGGGATCGACTACAATGAGCAGTTCTTC. It specifies CASSPPGIDYNEQFF.

This clonotype occurred many times. The chain couples TRBV6-5 to TRBJ2-7; no clear D gene. Germline CDR1 is MNHEY and CDR2 is SVGAGI. This CDR3 has 15 amino acids. The V end was cut by 0 bases, the J end by 3 bases, with 12 bases between. Here the CDR3 reads CASSYSGRAVYEQYF. CDR3 nucleotides: TGTGCCAGCAGTTACTCCGGCCGGGCGGTCTACGAGCAGTACTTC.

This clonotype was seen ten or more times. With a much larger clone just one base away, this may be a read error. The chain uses TRBV21-1 and TRBJ2-1; TRBD2, the table's D call, was not compared with the DNA. TRBV21-1 is assigned pseudogene status. This CDR3 is built from 18 residues. CDR3 sequence: CASSIGLAGGSEDGEQFF. Written as DNA, the CDR3 is TGTGCCAGCAGCATCGGACTAGCGGGGGGGTCGGAAGATGGTGAGCAGTTCTTC.

About this clonotype itself: Since a much larger clone is just one base distant, this may be a read error. The chain combines TRBV6-6 with TRBJ2-6, with D possibly being TRBD1 or TRBD2 (5 bases each). Germline loops: CDR1 MNHNY, CDR2 SVGAGI (reference sequence). The ends were cut back, 6 bases at V and 2 bases at J, with 11 bases in the middle. The CDR3 is made up of 15 amino acids. The CDR3 protein is CASRLGAPGANVLTF. Here the CDR3 DNA reads TGTGCCAGCAGACTCGGGGCTCCTGGGGCCAACGTCCTGACTTTC.

This sequence joins TRBV12-3 or TRBV12-4 and TRBJ2-3; a weak D match, TRBD2 (5 bases). The CDR3 totals 15 residues. The germline V and J ends were trimmed by 2 bases and 3 bases, with 12 bases remaining between them. Written as DNA, the CDR3 is TGTGCCAGCAGTTTATTGGCGGAGGAGACAGATACGCAGTATTTT. This translates into CASSLLAEETDTQYF.

A note on this clonotype: A much larger clone lies one base from this, so it may be a read error. The chain uses TRBV29-1 and TRBJ2-2; TRBD1 is a possible D gene (6 bases). The CDR3 runs to 13 residues. The germline V and J ends were trimmed by 3 bases and 6 bases, with 11 bases remaining between them. Looked up from germline, CDR1 is SQVTM and CDR2 is ANQGSEA. CDR3 coding DNA: TGCAGCGTTGAGGGGACACTGCCCGGGGAGCTGTTTTTT. Protein: CSVEGTLPGELFF.